These T cell receptor beta chains were read from a single sample in a study of blood T cells in healthy people across ages. MiXCR was run by TCRdb on the 5' RACE reads, yielding one entry per CDR3 protein. The sample carries under 2 million distinct CDR3 sequences, roughly 30% recorded once. The material sequenced was blood. The receptors come from a woman in her thirties in good health. CDR3s include the opening cysteine and the closing phenylalanine or tryptophan. A D gene is named only where the DNA matches it firmly. The listing skips clone size in some rows; elsewhere it reads once, few, many or a size class.

clone_size,j_call,v_call,d_call,cdr3_aa,cdr3_nt
once,TRBJ2-1,TRBV5-1,TRBD2,CASRPYLAGASPNEQLF,TGCGCCAGCAGACCCTACCTAGCGGGAGCCTCTCCCAATGAGCAGTTATTC
few,TRBJ1-2,TRBV20-1,-,CSVGGGGIYGYTF,TGCAGTGTCGGTGGGGGAGGAATCTATGGCTACACCTTC
-,TRBJ2-6,TRBV9,TRBD2,CASSVGLAVGSSGANVLTF,TGTGCCAGCAGCGTAGGACTAGCGGTTGGCAGCTCTGGGGCCAACGTCCTGACTTTC
-,TRBJ2-7,TRBV10-1,-,CAGSERVTYEQYF,TGCGCCGGCAGTGAGCGGGTTACCTACGAGCAGTACTTC
-,TRBJ2-3,TRBV3-1,TRBD2,CASSHLRAAGGLTDTQYF,TGTGCCAGCAGCCATCTAAGGGCGGCGGGGGGGCTCACAGATACGCAGTATTTT
-,TRBJ2-4,TRBV27,TRBD2,CASSLLVAGEHSNIQYF,TGTGCCAGCAGTTTACTGGTAGCGGGAGAGCATAGTAACATTCAGTACTTC
-,TRBJ2-1,TRBV5-6,TRBD2,CASSWGRLAGGMFF,TGTGCCAGCAGCTGGGGTAGACTAGCGGGAGGTATGTTCTTC
-,TRBJ2-3,TRBV9,TRBD2,CASSAGGTSGADTQYF,TGTGCCAGCAGCGCGGGGGGGACTAGCGGAGCAGATACGCAGTATTTT
-,TRBJ2-1,TRBV5-1,-,CASSFPSYEQFF,TGCGCCAGCAGCTTCCCCTCCTATGAGCAGTTCTTC
-,TRBJ2-7,TRBV6-4,TRBD1,CASSVPDPSRDRGQYEQYF,TGTGCCAGCAGTGTGCCGGATCCCTCCCGGGACAGGGGGCAATACGAGCAGTACTTC
-,TRBJ1-2,TRBV10-3,-,CAITREGGYTF,TGTGCCATCACCAGGGAGGGCGGCTACACCTTC
many,TRBJ2-1,TRBV12-3/TRBV12-4,TRBD1,CASSLDRIRLEEQFF,TGTGCCAGCAGTTTGGACAGGATAAGACTCGAGGAGCAGTTCTTC
-,TRBJ1-4,TRBV10-3,-,CAIGDGGEKLFF,TGTGCCATCGGTGACGGTGGTGAAAAACTGTTTTTT
-,TRBJ2-7,TRBV18,-,CASSPKARASAVTRTYEQYF,TGTGCCAGCTCACCCAAAGCGAGGGCTTCGGCTGTGACCCGGACCTACGAGCAGTACTTC
-,TRBJ1-2,TRBV30,-,CAWSVLLGYTF,TGTGCCTGGAGTGTACTTTTAGGCTACACCTTC
few,TRBJ2-2,TRBV9,-,CASSVDLTNTGELFF,TGTGCCAGCAGCGTAGACCTTACGAACACCGGGGAGCTGTTTTTT
-,TRBJ2-3,TRBV9,TRBD2,CASSERTSGLDTQYF,TGTGCCAGCAGCGAGAGGACTAGCGGGCTAGATACGCAGTATTTT
few,TRBJ2-1,TRBV20-1,-,CSARRGANKAYNEQFF,TGCAGTGCTAGAAGGGGGGCTAACAAGGCCTACAATGAGCAGTTCTTC
-,TRBJ2-3,TRBV12-3/TRBV12-4,-,CASSQAGARPDTQYF,TGTGCCAGCAGTCAAGCGGGTGCTCGCCCAGATACGCAGTATTTT
-,TRBJ2-6,TRBV7-9,-,CASSSRIGHSGANVLTF,TGTGCCAGCAGCTCGCGAATAGGACACTCTGGGGCCAACGTCCTGACTTTC
-,TRBJ1-1,TRBV11-2,TRBD1,CASSRTTGANTEAFF,TGTGCCAGCAGCCGAACCACAGGGGCGAACACTGAAGCTTTCTTT
few,TRBJ2-5,TRBV20-1,-,CSAHRAGQETQYF,TGCAGTGCTCACCGTGCGGGCCAAGAGACCCAGTACTTC
few,TRBJ1-1,TRBV20-1,-,CSAMFRRTAASEAFF,TGCAGTGCTATGTTCCGTCGAACAGCCGCGTCTGAAGCTTTCTTT
-,TRBJ2-7,TRBV10-2,-,CASTPRGGSVPSYEQYF,TGCGCCAGCACCCCGAGAGGAGGGTCAGTCCCCTCCTACGAGCAGTACTTC
-,TRBJ1-2,TRBV20-1,-,CSATPREVYGYTF,TGCAGTGCTACCCCCAGGGAAGTCTATGGCTACACCTTC
-,TRBJ2-3,TRBV13,-,CASTLLLSADTQYF,TGTGCCAGCACCTTATTACTTTCGGCAGATACGCAGTATTTT
-,TRBJ1-1,TRBV12-3/TRBV12-4,-,CASSPPAGIVGTEAFF,TGTGCCAGCAGCCCCCCGGCGGGAATAGTTGGCACTGAAGCTTTCTTT
-,TRBJ2-3,TRBV27,TRBD2,CASRLGLAGEGWTDTQYF,TGTGCCAGCAGACTGGGACTAGCGGGGGAGGGTTGGACAGATACGCAGTATTTT